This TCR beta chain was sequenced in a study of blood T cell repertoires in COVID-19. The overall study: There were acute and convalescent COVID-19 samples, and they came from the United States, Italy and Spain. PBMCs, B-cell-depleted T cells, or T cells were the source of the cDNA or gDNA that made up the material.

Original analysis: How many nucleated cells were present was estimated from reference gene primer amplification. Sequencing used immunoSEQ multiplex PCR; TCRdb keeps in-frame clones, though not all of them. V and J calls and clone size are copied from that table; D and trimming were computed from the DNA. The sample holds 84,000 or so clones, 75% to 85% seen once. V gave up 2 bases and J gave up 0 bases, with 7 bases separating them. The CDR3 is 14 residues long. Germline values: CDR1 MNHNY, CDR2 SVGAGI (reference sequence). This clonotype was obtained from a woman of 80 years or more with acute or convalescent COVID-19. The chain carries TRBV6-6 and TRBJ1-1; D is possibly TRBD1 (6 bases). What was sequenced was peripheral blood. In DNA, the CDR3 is TGTGCCAGCAGTTACCAGGGGCTGAACACTGAAGCTTTCTTT. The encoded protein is CASSYQGLNTEAFF.